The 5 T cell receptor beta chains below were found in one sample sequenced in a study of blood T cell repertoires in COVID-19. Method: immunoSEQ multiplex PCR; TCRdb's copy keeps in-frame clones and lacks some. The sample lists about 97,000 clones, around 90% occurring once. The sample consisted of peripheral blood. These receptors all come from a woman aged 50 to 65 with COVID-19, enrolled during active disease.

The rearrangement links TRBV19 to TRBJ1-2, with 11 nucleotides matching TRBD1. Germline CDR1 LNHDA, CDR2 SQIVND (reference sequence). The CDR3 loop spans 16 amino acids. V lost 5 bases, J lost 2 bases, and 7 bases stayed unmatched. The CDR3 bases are TGTGCCAGTAGTCCGTCGGGGACAGGGGGGAACTATGGCTACACCTTC. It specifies CASSPSGTGGNYGYTF.

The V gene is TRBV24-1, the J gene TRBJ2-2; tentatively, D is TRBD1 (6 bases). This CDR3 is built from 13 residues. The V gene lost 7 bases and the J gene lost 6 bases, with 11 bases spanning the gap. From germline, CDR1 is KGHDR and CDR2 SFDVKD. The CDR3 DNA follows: TGTGCCACCAGCCCAGGGGATCCCGGGGAGCTGTTTTTT. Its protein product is CATSPGDPGELFF.

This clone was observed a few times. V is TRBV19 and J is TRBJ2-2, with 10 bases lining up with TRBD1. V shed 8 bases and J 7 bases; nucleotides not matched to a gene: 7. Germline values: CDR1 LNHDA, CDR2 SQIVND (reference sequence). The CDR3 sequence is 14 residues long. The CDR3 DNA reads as TGTGCCAGTCGGGACAGGGGAAAAGGCGGGGAGCTGTTTTTT. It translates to CASRDRGKGGELFF.

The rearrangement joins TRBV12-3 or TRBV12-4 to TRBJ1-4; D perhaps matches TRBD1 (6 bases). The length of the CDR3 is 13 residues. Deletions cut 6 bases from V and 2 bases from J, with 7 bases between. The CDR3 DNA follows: TGTGCCAGCAGCGGACAGACTAATGAAAAACTGTTTTTT. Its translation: CASSGQTNEKLFF.

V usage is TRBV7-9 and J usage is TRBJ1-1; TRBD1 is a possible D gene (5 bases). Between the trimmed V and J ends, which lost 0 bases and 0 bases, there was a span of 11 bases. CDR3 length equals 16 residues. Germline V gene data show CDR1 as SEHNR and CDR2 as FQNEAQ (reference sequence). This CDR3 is CASSLAGRGMNTEAFF. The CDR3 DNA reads TGTGCCAGCAGCTTAGCGGGAAGGGGAATGAACACTGAAGCTTTCTTT.